This TCR beta chain is from a study of blood T cell repertoires in COVID-19. Looking at the study overall: Collection of acute and convalescent COVID-19 samples took place in the United States, Italy and Spain.

Source study methods: Researchers report that nucleated cell counts were estimated from reference gene primer amplification. Data came from immunoSEQ multiplex PCR; TCRdb stores just in-frame clones and leaves some out. V, J and clone size were drawn from that table, and D and trimming were deduced from the DNA. The sample yields 260,000 or so clones, around 83% seen once. This CDR3 region has 14 residues. J was trimmed by 8 bases and V by 2 bases; bases with no gene match: 4. In germline, CDR1 is SEHNR, CDR2 FQNEAQ (reference sequence). The clonotype comes from an older man with acute or convalescent COVID-19. V usage is TRBV7-9 and J usage is TRBJ1-2, with TRBD1 matching 11 bases. The sample taken for sequencing was peripheral blood. DNA for the CDR3: TGTGCCAGCAGCTTACTGGACAGGGGGCTGGGCTACACCTTC. Translated, it gives CASSLLDRGLGYTF.